This T cell receptor (beta chain) came from a study of blood T cell repertoires in COVID-19. Study background: COVID-19 samples from acute and convalescent phases originated in the United States, Italy and Spain. In each case, the material was cDNA or gDNA derived from T cells, B-cell-depleted T cells, or PBMCs.

The CDR3 is made up of 15 amino acids. Germline V CDR1 and CDR2: SEHNR, FQNEAQ (reference sequence). Unmatched junction bases numbered 4, after V lost 5 bases and J lost 7 bases. Source study methods: Quantification of nucleated cells was approximated via reference gene primer amplification. Some clones are missing from TCRdb's copy, which holds only in-frame ones; the method was immunoSEQ multiplex PCR. For V, J and clone size, that table is used; D and trimming come from the DNA. The sample lists 150,000 to 160,000 clones; 80% to 90% were seen once. The TCR originated in a woman in her 70s with acute or convalescent COVID-19. This chain joins TRBV7-9 and TRBJ1-6; 11 bases are shared with TRBD1. Material: peripheral blood. CDR3 sequence reads: CASSTGQGANSPLHF. The CDR3 coding sequence is TGTGCCAGCAGCACAGGACAGGGGGCGAATTCACCCCTCCACTTT.